This T cell receptor beta chain was identified in a study of cytotoxic CD8 clonotypes in ibrutinib-treated CLL. Assay: immunoSEQ multiplex PCR; the TCRdb copy retains only in-frame clones and omits some. Among roughly 200,000 clones listed, roughly three quarters were seen once. The CDR3 loop spans 11 amino acids. V was pared by 5 bases and J by 1 base, with 5 bases between. Germline-derived CDR1 and CDR2 are DFQATT and SNEGSKA (reference sequence). The material was PBMCs, obtained after 12 months of ibrutinib treatment. The receptor's source is a human donor with chronic lymphocytic leukemia. This chain connects TRBV20-1 to TRBJ2-5; D gene unclear. The CDR3 nucleotides are TGCAGTGCTCCGATCCAAGAGACCCAGTACTTC. As protein: CSAPIQETQYF.